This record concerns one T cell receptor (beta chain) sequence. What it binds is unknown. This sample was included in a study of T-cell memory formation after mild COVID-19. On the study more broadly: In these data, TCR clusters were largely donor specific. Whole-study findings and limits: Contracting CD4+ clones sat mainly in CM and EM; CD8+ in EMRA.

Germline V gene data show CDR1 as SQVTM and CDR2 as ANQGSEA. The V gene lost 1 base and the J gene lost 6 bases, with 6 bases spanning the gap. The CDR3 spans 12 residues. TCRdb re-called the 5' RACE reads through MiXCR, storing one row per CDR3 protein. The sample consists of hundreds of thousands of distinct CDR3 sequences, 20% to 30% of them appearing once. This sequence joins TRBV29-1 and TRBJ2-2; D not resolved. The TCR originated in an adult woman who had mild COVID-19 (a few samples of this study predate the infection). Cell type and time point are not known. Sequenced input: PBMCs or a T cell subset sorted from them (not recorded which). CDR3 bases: TGCAGCGTTGAAGTTAACCCCGGGGAGCTGTTTTTT. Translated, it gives CSVEVNPGELFF.